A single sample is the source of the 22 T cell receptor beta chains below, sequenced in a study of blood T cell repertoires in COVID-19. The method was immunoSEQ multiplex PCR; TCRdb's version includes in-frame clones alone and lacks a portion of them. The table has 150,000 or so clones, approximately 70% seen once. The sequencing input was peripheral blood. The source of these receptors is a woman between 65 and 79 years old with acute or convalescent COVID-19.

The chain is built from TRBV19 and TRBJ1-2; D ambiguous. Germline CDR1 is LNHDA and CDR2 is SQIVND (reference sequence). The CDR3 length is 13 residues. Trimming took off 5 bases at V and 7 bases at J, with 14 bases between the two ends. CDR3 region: CASSRERTSGYTF. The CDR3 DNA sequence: TGTGCCAGTAGTCGCGAACGCACTTCTGGCTACACCTTC.

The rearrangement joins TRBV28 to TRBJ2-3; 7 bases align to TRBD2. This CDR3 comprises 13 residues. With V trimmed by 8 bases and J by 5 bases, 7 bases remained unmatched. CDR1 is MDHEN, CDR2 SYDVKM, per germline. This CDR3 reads CASSRIAGDTQYF. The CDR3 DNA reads TGTGCCAGCTCCCGGATAGCGGGAGATACGCAGTATTTT.

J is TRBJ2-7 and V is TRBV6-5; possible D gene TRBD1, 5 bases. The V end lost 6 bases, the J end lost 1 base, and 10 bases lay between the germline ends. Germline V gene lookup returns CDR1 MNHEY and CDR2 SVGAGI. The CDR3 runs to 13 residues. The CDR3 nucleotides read TGTGCCAGCAGGACAGTTTTTTCCTACGAGCAGTACTTC. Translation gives CASRTVFSYEQYF.

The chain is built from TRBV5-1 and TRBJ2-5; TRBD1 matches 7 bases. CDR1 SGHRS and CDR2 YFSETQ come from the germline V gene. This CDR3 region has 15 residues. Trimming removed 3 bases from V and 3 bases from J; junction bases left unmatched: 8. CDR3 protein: CASSSDPGTEETQYF. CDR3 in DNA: TGCGCCAGCAGCTCCGACCCCGGGACAGAAGAGACCCAGTACTTC.

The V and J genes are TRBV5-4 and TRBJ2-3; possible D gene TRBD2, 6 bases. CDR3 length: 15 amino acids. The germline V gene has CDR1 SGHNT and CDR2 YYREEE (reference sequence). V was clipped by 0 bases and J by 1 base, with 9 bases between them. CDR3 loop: CASSLGSGGTDTQYF. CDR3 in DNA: TGTGCCAGCAGCTTGGGGTCGGGGGGCACAGATACGCAGTATTTT.

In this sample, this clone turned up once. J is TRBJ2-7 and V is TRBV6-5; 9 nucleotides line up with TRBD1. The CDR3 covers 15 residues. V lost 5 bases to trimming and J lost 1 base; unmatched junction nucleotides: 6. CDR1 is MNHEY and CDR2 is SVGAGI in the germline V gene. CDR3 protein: CASSMGQGHSYEQYF. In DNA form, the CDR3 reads TGTGCCAGCAGTATGGGACAGGGACATTCCTACGAGCAGTACTTC.

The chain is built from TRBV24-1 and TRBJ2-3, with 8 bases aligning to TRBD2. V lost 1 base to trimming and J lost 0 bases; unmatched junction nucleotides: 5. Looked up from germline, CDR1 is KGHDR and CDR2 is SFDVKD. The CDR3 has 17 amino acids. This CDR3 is CATSDFGTSGSTDTQYF. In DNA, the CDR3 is TGTGCCACCAGTGATTTCGGGACTAGTGGAAGCACAGATACGCAGTATTTT.

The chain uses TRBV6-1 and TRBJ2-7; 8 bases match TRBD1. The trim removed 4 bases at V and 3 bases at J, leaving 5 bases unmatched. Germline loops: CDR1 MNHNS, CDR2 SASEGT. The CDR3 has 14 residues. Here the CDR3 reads CASSVGTGLYEQYF. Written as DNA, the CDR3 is TGTGCCAGCAGTGTCGGGACAGGACTCTACGAGCAGTACTTC.

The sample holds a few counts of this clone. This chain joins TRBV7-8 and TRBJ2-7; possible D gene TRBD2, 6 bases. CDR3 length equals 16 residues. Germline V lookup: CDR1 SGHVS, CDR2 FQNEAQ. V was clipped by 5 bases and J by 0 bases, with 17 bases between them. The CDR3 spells CASSRSAGLSSYEQYF. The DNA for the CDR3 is TGTGCCAGCAGCCGATCGGCGGGACTGAGCTCCTACGAGCAGTACTTC.

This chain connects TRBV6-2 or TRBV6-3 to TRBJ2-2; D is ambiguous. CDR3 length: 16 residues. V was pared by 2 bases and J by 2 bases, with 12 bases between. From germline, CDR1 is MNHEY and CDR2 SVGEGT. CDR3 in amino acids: CASSYRRRHNTGELFF. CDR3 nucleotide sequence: TGTGCCAGCAGTTACCGACGGCGGCACAACACCGGGGAGCTGTTTTTT.

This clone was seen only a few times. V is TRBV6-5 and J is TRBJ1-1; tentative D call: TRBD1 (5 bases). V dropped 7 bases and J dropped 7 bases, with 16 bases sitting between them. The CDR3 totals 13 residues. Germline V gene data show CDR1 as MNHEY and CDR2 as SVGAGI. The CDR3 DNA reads TGTGCCAGCACAACCAGGGCTCTCCTTGAAGCTTTCTTT. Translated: CASTTRALLEAFF.

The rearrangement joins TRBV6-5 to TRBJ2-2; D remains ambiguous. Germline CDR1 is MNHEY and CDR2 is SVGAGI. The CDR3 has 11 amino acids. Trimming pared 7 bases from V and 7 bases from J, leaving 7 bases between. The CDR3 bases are TGTGCCAGCAAAGCGTACGGGGAGCTGTTTTTT. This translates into CASKAYGELFF.

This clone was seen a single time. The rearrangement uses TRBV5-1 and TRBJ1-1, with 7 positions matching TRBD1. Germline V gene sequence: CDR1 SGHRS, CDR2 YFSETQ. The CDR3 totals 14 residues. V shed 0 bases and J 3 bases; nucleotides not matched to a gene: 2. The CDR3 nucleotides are TGCGCCAGCAGCTTGGACAGGGGTGACACTGAAGCTTTCTTT. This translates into CASSLDRGDTEAFF. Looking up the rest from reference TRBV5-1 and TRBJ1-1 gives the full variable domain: KAGVTQTPRYLIKTRGQQVTLSCSPISGHRSVSWYQQTPGQGLQFLFEYFSETQRNKGNFPGRFSGRQFSNSRSEMNVSTLELGDSALYLCASSLDRGDTEAFFGQGTRLTVV.

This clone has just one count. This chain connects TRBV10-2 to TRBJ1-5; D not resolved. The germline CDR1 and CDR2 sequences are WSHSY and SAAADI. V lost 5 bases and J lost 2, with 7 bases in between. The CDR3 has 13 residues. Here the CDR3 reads CASSPDRNQPQHF. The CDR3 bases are TGCGCCAGCAGTCCAGATCGCAATCAGCCCCAGCATTTT.

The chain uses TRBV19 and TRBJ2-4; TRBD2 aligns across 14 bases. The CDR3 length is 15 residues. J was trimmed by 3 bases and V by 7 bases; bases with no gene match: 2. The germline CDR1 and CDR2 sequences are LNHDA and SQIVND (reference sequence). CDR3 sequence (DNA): TGTGCCAGTATCGGACTAGCGGGAGGCAAAAACATTCAGTACTTC. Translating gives CASIGLAGGKNIQYF.

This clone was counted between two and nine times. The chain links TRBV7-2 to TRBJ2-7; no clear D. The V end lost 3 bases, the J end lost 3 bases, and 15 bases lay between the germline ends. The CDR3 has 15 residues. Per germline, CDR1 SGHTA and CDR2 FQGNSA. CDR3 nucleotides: TGTGCCAGCAGCTTGGTAGCTGCCTTGAGCTACGAGCAGTACTTC. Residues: CASSLVAALSYEQYF. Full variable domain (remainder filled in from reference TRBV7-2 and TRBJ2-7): GAGVSQSPSNKVTEKGKDVELRCDPISGHTALYWYRQSLGQGLEFLIYFQGNSAPDKSGLPSDRFSAERTGGSVSTLTIQRTQQEDSAVYLCASSLVAALSYEQYFGPGTRLTVT.

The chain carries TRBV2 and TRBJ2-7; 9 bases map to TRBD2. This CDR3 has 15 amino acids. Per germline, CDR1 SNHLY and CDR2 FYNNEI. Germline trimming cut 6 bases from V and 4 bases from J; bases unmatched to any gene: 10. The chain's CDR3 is CASRGPGLALYEQYF. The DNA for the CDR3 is TGTGCCAGCAGGGGACCGGGACTAGCCTTATACGAGCAGTACTTC.

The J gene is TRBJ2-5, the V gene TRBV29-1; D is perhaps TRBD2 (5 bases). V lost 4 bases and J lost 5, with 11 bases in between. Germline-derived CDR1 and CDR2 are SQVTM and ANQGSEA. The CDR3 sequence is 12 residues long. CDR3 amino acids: CSVASGSETQYF. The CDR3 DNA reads TGCAGCGTTGCGTCGGGGTCGGAGACCCAGTACTTC.

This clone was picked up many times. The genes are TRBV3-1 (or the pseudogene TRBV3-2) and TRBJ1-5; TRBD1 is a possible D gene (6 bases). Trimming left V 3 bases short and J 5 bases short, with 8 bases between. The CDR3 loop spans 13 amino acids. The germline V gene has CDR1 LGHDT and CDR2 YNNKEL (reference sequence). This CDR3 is CASSQGAYQPQHF. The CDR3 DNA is TGTGCCAGCAGCCAGGGGGCATATCAGCCCCAGCATTTT.

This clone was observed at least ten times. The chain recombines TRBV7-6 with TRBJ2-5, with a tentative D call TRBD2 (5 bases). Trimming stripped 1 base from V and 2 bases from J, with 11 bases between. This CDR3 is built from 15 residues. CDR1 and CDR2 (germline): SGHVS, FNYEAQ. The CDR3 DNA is TGTGCCAGCAGCTTAGGGGGAGCATGGCAAGAGACCCAGTACTTC. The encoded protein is CASSLGGAWQETQYF.

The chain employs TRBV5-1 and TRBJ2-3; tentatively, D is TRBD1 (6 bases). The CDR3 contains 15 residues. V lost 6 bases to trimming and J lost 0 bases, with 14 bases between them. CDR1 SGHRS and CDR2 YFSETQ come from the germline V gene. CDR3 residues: CASTRQDGSTDTQYF. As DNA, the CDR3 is TGCGCCAGCACAAGACAGGACGGCAGCACAGATACGCAGTATTTT.

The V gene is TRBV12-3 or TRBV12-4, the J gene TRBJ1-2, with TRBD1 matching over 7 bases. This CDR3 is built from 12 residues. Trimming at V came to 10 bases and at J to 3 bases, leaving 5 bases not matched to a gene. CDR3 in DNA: TGTGCCACCCGGGACAGAGACTATGGCTACACCTTC. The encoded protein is CATRDRDYGYTF.